This TCR beta chain is from a study of breast tumors, draining lymph nodes, adjacent tissues. The CDR3 runs 14 residues. CDR1 is SGDLS and CDR2 is YYNGEE in the germline V gene. TCRdb re-derived calls from the multiplex PCR reads in MiXCR, one entry per CDR3 protein. In the table there are 200,000 to 250,000 distinct CDR3 sequences, 32% of which are singletons. Study conclusions and caveats: Tumor TCR diversity was below lymph nodes but above nontumor tissue. Findings are consistent with lymph node origin and intratumoral expansion of most tumor T cells. Tumor T cell lymph node origin was a supported hypothesis, not proven.

Axillary draining lymph nodes of breast cancer patients supplied the node samples. Comment on this clonotype: Its antigen is still unknown. One end of the junction does not line up with germline, which may come from a read error.

The TCR was taken from a female donor with breast cancer. Some clones in this sample may be carry-over from other donors' samples. Material for sequencing was axillary lymph node tissue. This chain connects TRBV9 to TRBJ2-5, with TRBD1 matching over 8 bases. In nucleotides, the CDR3 is TGTGCCAGCAGCGTAGGGCGGAACAGGGGGACCCAGTCCTTC. This gives the protein CASSVGRNRGTQSF.